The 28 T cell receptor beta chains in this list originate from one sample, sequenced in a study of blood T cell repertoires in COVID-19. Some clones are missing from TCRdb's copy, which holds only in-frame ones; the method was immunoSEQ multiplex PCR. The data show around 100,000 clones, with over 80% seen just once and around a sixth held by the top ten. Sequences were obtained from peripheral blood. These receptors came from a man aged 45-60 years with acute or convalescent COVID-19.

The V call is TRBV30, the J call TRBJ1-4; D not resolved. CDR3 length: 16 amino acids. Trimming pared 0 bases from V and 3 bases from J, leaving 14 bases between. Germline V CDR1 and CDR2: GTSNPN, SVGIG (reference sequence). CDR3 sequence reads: CAWSVLGVGANEKLFF. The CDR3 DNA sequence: TGTGCCTGGAGTGTACTAGGAGTGGGTGCTAATGAAAAACTGTTTTTT.

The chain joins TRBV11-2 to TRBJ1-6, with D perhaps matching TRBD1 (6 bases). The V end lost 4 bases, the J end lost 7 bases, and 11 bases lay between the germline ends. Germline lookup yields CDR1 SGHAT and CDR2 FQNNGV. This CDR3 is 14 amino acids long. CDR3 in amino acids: CASSWTGQNSPLHF. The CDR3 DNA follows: TGTGCCAGCAGCTGGACTGGACAGAATTCACCCCTCCACTTT.

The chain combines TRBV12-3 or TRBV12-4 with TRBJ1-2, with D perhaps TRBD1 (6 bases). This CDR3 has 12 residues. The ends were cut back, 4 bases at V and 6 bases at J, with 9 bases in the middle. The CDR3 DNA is TGTGCCAGCAGTTCGTCAGGGGATGGCTACACCTTC. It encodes CASSSSGDGYTF.

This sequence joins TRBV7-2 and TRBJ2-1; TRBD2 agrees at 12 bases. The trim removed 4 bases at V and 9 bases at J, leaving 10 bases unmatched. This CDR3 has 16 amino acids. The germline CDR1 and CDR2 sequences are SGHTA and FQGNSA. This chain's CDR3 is CASSSQPLAGGVEQFF. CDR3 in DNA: TGTGCCAGCAGCTCACAACCCCTAGCGGGGGGGGTTGAGCAGTTCTTC.

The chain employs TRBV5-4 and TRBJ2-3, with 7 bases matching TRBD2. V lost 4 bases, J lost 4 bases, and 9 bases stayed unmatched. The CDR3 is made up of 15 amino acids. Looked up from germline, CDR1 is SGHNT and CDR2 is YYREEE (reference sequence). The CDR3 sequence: CASSGTTGRSDTQYF. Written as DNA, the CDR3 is TGTGCCAGCAGCGGGACTACGGGGCGCTCAGATACGCAGTATTTT.

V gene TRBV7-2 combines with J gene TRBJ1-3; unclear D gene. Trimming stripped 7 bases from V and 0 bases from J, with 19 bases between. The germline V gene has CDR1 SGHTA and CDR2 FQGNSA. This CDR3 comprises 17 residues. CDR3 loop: CASTPEAIMSSGNTIYF. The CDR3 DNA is TGTGCCAGCACCCCAGAGGCAATTATGAGCTCTGGAAACACCATATATTTT.

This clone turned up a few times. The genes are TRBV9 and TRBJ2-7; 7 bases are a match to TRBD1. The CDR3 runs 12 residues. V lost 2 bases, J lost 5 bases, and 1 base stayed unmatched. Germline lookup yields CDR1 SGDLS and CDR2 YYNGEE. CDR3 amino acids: CASSVTGNEQYF. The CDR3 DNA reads TGTGCCAGCAGCGTGACAGGGAACGAGCAGTACTTC.

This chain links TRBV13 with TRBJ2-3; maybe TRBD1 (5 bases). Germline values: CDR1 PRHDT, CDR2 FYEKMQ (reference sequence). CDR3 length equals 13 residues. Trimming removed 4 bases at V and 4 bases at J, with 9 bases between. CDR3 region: CASSWVQADTQYF. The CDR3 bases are TGTGCCAGCAGCTGGGTACAGGCAGATACGCAGTATTTT.

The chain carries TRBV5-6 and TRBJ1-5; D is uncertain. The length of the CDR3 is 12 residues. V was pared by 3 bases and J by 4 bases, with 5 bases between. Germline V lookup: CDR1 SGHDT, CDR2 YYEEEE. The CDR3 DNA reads TGTGCCAGCAGCTCTTTAAATCAGCCCCAGCATTTT. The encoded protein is CASSSLNQPQHF.

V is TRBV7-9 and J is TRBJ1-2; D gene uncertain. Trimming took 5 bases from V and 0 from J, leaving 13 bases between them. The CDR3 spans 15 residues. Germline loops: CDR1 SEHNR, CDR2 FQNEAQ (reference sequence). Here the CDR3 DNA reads TGTGCCAGCAGCGTCTCCCGGGGATCTAACTATGGCTACACCTTC. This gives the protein CASSVSRGSNYGYTF. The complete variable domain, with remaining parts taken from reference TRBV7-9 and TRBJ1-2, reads DTGVSQNPRHKITKRGQNVTFRCDPISEHNRLYWYRQTLGQGPEFLTYFQNEAQLEKSRLLSDRFSAERPKGSFSTLEIQRTEQGDSAMYLCASSVSRGSNYGYTFGSGTRLTVV.

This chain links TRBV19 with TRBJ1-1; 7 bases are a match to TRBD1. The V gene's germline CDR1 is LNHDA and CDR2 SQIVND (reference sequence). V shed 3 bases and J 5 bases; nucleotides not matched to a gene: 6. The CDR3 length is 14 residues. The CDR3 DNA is TGTGCCAGTAGTATTGGGACAGCGACTACTGAAGCTTTCTTT. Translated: CASSIGTATTEAFF.

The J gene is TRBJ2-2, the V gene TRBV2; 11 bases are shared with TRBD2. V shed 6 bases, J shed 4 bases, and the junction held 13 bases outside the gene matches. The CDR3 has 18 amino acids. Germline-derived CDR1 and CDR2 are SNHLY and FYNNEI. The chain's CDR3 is CASSSVPLAGGITGELFF. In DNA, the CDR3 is TGTGCCAGCAGCTCAGTCCCTCTAGCGGGGGGCATCACCGGGGAGCTGTTTTTT.

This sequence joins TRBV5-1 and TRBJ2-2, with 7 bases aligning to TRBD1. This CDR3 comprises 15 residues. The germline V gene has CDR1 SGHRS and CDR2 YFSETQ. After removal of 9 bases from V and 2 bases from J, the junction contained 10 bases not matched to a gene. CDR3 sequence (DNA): TGCGCCACCTCGCCGGGACAGAGAAACACCGGGGAGCTGTTTTTT. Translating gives CATSPGQRNTGELFF.

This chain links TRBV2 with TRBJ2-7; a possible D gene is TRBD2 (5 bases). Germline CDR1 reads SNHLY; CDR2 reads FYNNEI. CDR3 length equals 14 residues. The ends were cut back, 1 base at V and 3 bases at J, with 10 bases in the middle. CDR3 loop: CASSEEVGLYEQYF. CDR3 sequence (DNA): TGTGCCAGCAGTGAAGAAGTAGGACTCTACGAGCAGTACTTC.

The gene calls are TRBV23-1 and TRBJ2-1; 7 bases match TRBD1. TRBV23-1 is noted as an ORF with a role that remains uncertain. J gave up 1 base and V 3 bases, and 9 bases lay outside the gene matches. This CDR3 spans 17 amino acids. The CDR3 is CASSHSSDRESYNEQFF. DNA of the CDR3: TGCGCCAGCAGTCATTCTTCCGACAGGGAGTCCTACAATGAGCAGTTCTTC.

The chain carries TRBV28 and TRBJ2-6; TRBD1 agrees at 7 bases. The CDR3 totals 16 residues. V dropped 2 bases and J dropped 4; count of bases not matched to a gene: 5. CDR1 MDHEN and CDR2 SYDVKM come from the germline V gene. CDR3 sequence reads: CASSLPGGSGANVLTF. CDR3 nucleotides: TGTGCCAGCAGTTTACCAGGGGGATCAGGGGCCAACGTCCTGACTTTC.

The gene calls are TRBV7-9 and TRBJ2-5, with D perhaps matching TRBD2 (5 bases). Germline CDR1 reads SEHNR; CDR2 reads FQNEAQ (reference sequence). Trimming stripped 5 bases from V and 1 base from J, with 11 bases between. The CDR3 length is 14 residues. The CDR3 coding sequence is TGTGCCAGCAGCGTACTAGGGATCCAAGAGACCCAGTACTTC. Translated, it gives CASSVLGIQETQYF.

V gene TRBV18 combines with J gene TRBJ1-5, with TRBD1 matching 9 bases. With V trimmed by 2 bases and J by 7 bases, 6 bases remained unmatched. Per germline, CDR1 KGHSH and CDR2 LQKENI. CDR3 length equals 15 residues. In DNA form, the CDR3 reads TGTGCCAGCTCACCAGGGGACAGGGTGCACCAGCCCCAGCATTTT. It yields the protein CASSPGDRVHQPQHF.

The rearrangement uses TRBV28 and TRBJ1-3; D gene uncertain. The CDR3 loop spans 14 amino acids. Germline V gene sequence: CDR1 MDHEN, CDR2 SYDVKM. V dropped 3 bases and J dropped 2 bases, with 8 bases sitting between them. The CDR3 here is CASSLVSPGNTIYF. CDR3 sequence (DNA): TGTGCCAGCAGTTTGGTCAGTCCTGGAAACACCATATATTTT. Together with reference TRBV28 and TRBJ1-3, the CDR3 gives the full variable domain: DVKVTQSSRYLVKRTGEKVFLECVQDMDHENMFWYRQDPGLGLRLIYFSYDVKMKEKGDIPEGYSVSREKKERFSLILESASTNQTSMYLCASSLVSPGNTIYFGEGSWLTVV.

The CDR3 coding sequence is TGTGCCATCCTGGACAGCCTAAATGAAAAACTGTTTTTT. Translated, it gives CAILDSLNEKLFF. The chain couples TRBV28 to TRBJ1-4; a possible D gene is TRBD1 (6 bases). The CDR3 runs 13 residues. Germline V gives CDR1 MDHEN, CDR2 SYDVKM. Trimming took off 10 bases at V and 5 bases at J, with 14 bases between the two ends. Looking up the rest from reference TRBV28 and TRBJ1-4 gives the full variable domain: DVKVTQSSRYLVKRTGEKVFLECVQDMDHENMFWYRQDPGLGLRLIYFSYDVKMKEKGDIPEGYSVSREKKERFSLILESASTNQTSMYLCAILDSLNEKLFFGSGTQLSVL.

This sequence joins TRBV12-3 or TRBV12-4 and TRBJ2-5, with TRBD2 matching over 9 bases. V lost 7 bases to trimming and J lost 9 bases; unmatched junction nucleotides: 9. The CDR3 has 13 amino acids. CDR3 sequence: CASTLAAGGAQYF. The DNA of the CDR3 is TGTGCCAGCACCCTAGCCGCGGGAGGGGCCCAGTACTTC.

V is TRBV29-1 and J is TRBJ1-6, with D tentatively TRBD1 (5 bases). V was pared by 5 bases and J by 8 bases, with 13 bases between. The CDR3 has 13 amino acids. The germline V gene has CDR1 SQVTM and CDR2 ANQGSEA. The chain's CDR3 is CSVRRGRDSPLHF. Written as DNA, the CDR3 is TGCAGCGTTCGAAGGGGTAGGGATTCACCCCTCCACTTT.

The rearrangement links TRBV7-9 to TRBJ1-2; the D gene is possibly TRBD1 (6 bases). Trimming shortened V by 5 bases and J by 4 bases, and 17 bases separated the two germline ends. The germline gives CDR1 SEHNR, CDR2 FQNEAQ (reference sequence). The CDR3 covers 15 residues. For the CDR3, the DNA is TGTGCCAGCAGCCAACGGACAGTTCACGTCTATGGCTACACCTTC. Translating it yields CASSQRTVHVYGYTF.

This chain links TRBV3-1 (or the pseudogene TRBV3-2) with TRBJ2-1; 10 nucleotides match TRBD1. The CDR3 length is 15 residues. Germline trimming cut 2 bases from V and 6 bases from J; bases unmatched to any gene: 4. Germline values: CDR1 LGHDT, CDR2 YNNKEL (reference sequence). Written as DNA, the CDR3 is TGTGCCAGCAGCCAATCCGGGACAGGGGCCAATGAGCAGTTCTTC. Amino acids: CASSQSGTGANEQFF.

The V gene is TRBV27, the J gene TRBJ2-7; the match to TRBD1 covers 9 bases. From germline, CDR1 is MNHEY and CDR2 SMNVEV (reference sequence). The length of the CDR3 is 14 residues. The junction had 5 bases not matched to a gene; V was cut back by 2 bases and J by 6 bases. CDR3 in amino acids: CASSLGGQGSEQYF. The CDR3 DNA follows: TGTGCCAGCAGTTTAGGAGGACAGGGGTCCGAGCAGTACTTC.

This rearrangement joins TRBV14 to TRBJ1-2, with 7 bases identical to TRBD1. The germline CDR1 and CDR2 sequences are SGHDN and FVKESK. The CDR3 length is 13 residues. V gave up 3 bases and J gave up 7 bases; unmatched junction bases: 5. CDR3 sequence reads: CASSQRGTVGYTF. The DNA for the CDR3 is TGTGCCAGCAGCCAGAGGGGGACAGTTGGCTACACCTTC.

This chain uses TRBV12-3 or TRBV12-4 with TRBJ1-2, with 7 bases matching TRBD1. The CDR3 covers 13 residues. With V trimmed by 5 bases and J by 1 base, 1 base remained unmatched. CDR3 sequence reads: CASSRDSNYGYTF. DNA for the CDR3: TGTGCCAGCAGTCGGGACAGTAACTATGGCTACACCTTC.

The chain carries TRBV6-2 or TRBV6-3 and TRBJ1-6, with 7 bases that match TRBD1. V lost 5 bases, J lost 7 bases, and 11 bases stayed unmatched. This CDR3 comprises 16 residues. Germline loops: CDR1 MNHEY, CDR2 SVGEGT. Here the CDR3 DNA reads TGTGCCAGCAGTCAATGGACAGGCGCAGTGAATTCACCCCTCCACTTT. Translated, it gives CASSQWTGAVNSPLHF.